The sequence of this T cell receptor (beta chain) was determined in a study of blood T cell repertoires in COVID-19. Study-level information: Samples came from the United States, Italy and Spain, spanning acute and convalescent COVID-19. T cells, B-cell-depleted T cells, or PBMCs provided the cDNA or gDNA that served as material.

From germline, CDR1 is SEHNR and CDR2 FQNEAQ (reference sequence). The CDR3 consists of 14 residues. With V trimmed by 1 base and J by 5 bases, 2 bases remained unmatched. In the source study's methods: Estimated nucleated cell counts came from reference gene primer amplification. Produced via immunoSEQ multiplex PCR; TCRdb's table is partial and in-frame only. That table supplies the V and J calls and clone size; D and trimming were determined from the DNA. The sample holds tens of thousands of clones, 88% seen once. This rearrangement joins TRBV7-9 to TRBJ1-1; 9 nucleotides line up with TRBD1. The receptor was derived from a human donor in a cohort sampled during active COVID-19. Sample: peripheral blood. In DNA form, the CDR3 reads TGTGCCAGCAGCTTAGACGGACAGGGGACTGAAGCTTTCTTT. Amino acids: CASSLDGQGTEAFF.